The 14 T cell receptor beta chains given below trace back to one sample, sequenced in a study of blood T cell repertoires in COVID-19. TCRdb keeps only in-frame clones here, not all; method: immunoSEQ multiplex PCR. The data show a few hundred thousand clones, roughly nine tenths seen once. Sequenced: peripheral blood. These receptors came from a woman under 40 with COVID-19, enrolled during active disease.

The chain carries TRBV14 and TRBJ2-7; possibly TRBD2 for D (6 bases). The germline V and J ends were trimmed by 4 bases and 7 bases, with 17 bases remaining between them. Germline values: CDR1 SGHDN, CDR2 FVKESK. This CDR3 has 14 amino acids. Here the CDR3 reads CASSPDPSGREQYF. In DNA form, the CDR3 reads TGTGCCAGCAGCCCCGACCCTTCGGGGAGGGAGCAGTACTTC.

The chain employs TRBV6-5 and TRBJ1-5; the match to TRBD1 covers 9 bases. The J segment lost 7 bases and the V segment lost 4 bases, leaving 8 bases of the junction unmatched. Germline V gene data show CDR1 as MNHEY and CDR2 as SVGAGI. This CDR3 contains 15 residues. CDR3 in amino acids: CASSWTGVVDQPQHF. CDR3 sequence (DNA): TGTGCCAGCAGTTGGACAGGGGTGGTCGACCAGCCCCAGCATTTT.

The chain uses TRBV3-1 (or the pseudogene TRBV3-2) and TRBJ2-7, with 11 bases matching TRBD2. V lost 3 bases, J lost 2 bases, and 9 bases stayed unmatched. The CDR3 has 17 residues. Germline V CDR1 and CDR2: LGHDT, YNNKEL (reference sequence). CDR3: CASSHAGLAGRTYEQYF. The CDR3 coding sequence is TGTGCCAGCAGCCACGCCGGACTAGCGGGCCGAACCTACGAGCAGTACTTC.

The rearrangement uses TRBV19 and TRBJ2-5; the match to TRBD2 covers 8 bases. From germline, CDR1 is LNHDA and CDR2 SQIVND (reference sequence). There are 23 residues in the CDR3. V was clipped by 0 bases and J by 0 bases; unmatched bases: 24. CDR3 DNA: TGTGCCAGTAGTATAGAGTCGGCAGGCCTGATTGGGCTAGCGGGTTCTAACCAAGAGACCCAGTACTTC. It specifies CASSIESAGLIGLAGSNQETQYF.

The rearrangement joins TRBV27 to TRBJ2-5; weak D call: TRBD1 (6 bases). V was trimmed by 3 bases and J by 2 bases, leaving 10 bases between them. This CDR3 comprises 14 residues. Looked up from germline, CDR1 is MNHEY and CDR2 is SMNVEV (reference sequence). The CDR3 DNA sequence: TGTGCCAGCAGTTTGTGGGACACACAAGAGACCCAGTACTTC. Encoded protein: CASSLWDTQETQYF.

The rearrangement joins TRBV10-3 to TRBJ2-7, with a possible D match to TRBD1 (8 bases). The length of the CDR3 is 15 residues. Germline CDR1 and CDR2: ENHRY and SYGVKD. V shed 5 bases and J shed 5 bases, with 19 bases lying between them. CDR3 amino acids: CAISSPGQGGHEQYF. Written as DNA, the CDR3 is TGTGCCATCAGTTCCCCCGGACAGGGAGGGCACGAGCAGTACTTC.

A single count supports this clone. This chain links TRBV30 with TRBJ2-2; a weak D match, TRBD1 (7 bases). The length of the CDR3 is 13 residues. Germline V gene lookup returns CDR1 GTSNPN and CDR2 SVGIG (reference sequence). Trimming shortened V by 1 base and J by 13 bases, and 16 bases separated the two germline ends. The CDR3 sequence is CAWSEHRGGGLFF. DNA for the CDR3: TGTGCCTGGAGTGAGCACAGGGGAGGCGGGCTGTTTTTT.

The chain is built from TRBV27 and TRBJ1-2, with D possibly TRBD1 on 5 matching bases. The CDR3 contains 14 residues. Looked up from germline, CDR1 is MNHEY and CDR2 is SMNVEV (reference sequence). Trimming shortened V by 4 bases and J by 0 bases, and 9 bases separated the two germline ends. Here the CDR3 DNA reads TGTGCCAGCAGTTACGGGGGTTCTAACTATGGCTACACCTTC. Translating it yields CASSYGGSNYGYTF.

This clone was counted between two and nine times. The sample contains more than one DNA sequence encoding this CDR3. This chain uses TRBV10-1 with TRBJ1-1, with 8 bases aligning to TRBD1. In germline, CDR1 is WNHNN, CDR2 SYGVQD (reference sequence). The CDR3 runs to 13 residues. V dropped 8 bases and J dropped 2; count of bases not matched to a gene: 4. CDR3 sequence (DNA): TGCGCCAGCTCCGGACAGGGAAACACTGAAGCTTTCTTT. Its translation is CASSGQGNTEAFF.

This chain links TRBV3-1 (or the pseudogene TRBV3-2) with TRBJ1-1; D is perhaps TRBD1 (6 bases). In germline, CDR1 is LGHDT, CDR2 YNNKEL (reference sequence). V lost 1 base and J lost 8, with 11 bases in between. CDR3 size: 13 residues. The CDR3 DNA is TGTGCCAGCAGCCAAGCGGGGGGGACAGAAGCTTTCTTT. Residues: CASSQAGGTEAFF.

The chain carries TRBV15 and TRBJ2-4; 8 positions match TRBD2. CDR1 LNHNV and CDR2 YYDKDF come from the germline V gene (reference sequence). CDR3 length equals 19 residues. J lost 6 bases, V lost 1 base, and 17 bases had no gene match. CDR3 sequence reads: CATSRAFVRAGALVNIQYF. In nucleotides, the CDR3 is TGTGCCACCAGCAGAGCTTTTGTCCGAGCGGGAGCCTTGGTAAACATTCAGTACTTC.

The chain combines TRBV11-2 with TRBJ2-3; the D gene is possibly TRBD1 (5 bases). The CDR3 loop spans 14 amino acids. V was clipped by 2 bases and J by 3 bases, with 9 bases between them. Germline V gene lookup returns CDR1 SGHAT and CDR2 FQNNGV. The CDR3 loop reads CASSLNPGTDTQYF. As DNA, the CDR3 is TGTGCCAGCAGCTTAAATCCAGGGACAGATACGCAGTATTTT.

The genes are TRBV19 and TRBJ1-2; no clear D. V lost 4 bases and J 2 bases, leaving 5 bases between the germline ends. Germline assignment: CDR1 LNHDA and CDR2 SQIVND (reference sequence). This CDR3 has 12 amino acids. This CDR3 is CASSKANYGYTF. CDR3 coding DNA: TGTGCCAGTAGTAAAGCGAACTATGGCTACACCTTC.

A single count supports this clone. The CDR3 protein is CASMSGDYGYTF. The CDR3 DNA reads as TGTGCCAGCATGAGCGGCGACTATGGCTACACCTTC. The chain is built from TRBV12-3 or TRBV12-4 and TRBJ1-2, with D hard to call. The CDR3 consists of 12 residues. Trimming left V 7 bases short and J 3 bases short, with 9 bases between.